The 14 T cell receptor beta chains presented below share a single source sample, sequenced in a study of PD-1 blockade in classical Hodgkin lymphoma. Assay used: immunoSEQ multiplex PCR; TCRdb lists only in-frame clones, some missing. This sample has tens of thousands of clones; about nine tenths occur once, and the top ten carry roughly 21%. With no exception, relapse followed autologous stem cell transplantation in all patients, and brentuximab vedotin exposure varied. Sequences were derived from peripheral blood mononuclear cells (PBMCs), sampled at baseline. These receptors were taken from a human donor with classical Hodgkin lymphoma.

The chain uses TRBV27 and TRBJ2-6; TRBD1 or TRBD2 may be the D gene (5 bases each). Deletions cut 4 bases from V and 3 bases from J, with 13 bases between. This CDR3 is built from 16 residues. CDR1 MNHEY and CDR2 SMNVEV come from the germline V gene (reference sequence). The CDR3 is CASSYEGQGGANVLTF. Written as DNA, the CDR3 is TGTGCCAGCAGTTATGAGGGGCAGGGTGGGGCCAACGTCCTGACTTTC.

V usage is TRBV28 and J usage is TRBJ1-3, with TRBD1 matching 10 bases. CDR1 and CDR2 (germline): MDHEN, SYDVKM. The CDR3 is made up of 17 amino acids. V shed 6 bases, J shed 0 bases, and the junction held 8 bases outside the gene matches. The CDR3 bases are TGTGCCAGCAGATCCGGGACAGGGGACAACTCTGGAAACACCATATATTTT. It specifies CASRSGTGDNSGNTIYF.

The J gene is TRBJ2-6, the V gene TRBV19; D gene uncertain. The germline gives CDR1 LNHDA, CDR2 SQIVND (reference sequence). The CDR3 runs to 13 residues. V was shortened by 6 bases and J by 2 bases, with 5 bases between the two germline ends. As DNA, the CDR3 is TGTGCCAGTAGCCTAACTGGGGCCAACGTCCTGACTTTC. This codes for CASSLTGANVLTF.

This chain joins TRBV9 and TRBJ1-5; D gene unclear. Per germline, CDR1 SGDLS and CDR2 YYNGEE. This CDR3 comprises 15 residues. V was pared by 0 bases and J by 4 bases, with 11 bases between. The CDR3 loop reads CASSVEPSGNQPQHF. The CDR3 DNA is TGTGCCAGCAGCGTAGAACCGTCGGGAAATCAGCCCCAGCATTTT.

With regard to this clone: Within the sample, other DNA sequences also encode this same CDR3. V usage is TRBV4-1 and J usage is TRBJ2-7, with D hard to call. This CDR3 is 16 amino acids long. CDR1 is MGHRA and CDR2 is YSYEKL in the germline V gene. The V end was cut by 3 bases, the J end by 2 bases, with 17 bases between. For the CDR3, the DNA is TGCGCCAGCAGCCAGGAAGGGCCTCCCCGGCCCTACGAGCAGTACTTC. Its translation: CASSQEGPPRPYEQYF.

As to this clone: Other DNA sequences in this specimen translate into the identical CDR3. J is TRBJ2-7 and V is TRBV6-1, with TRBD1 matching over 10 bases. Germline CDR1 is MNHNS and CDR2 is SASEGT. V was pared by 0 bases and J by 6 bases, with 5 bases of the junction left unmatched. The CDR3 covers 15 residues. The CDR3 coding sequence is TGTGCCAGCAGTGAAGCGACAGGGGGCCTTTTCGAGCAGTACTTC. It codes for CASSEATGGLFEQYF.

The V gene is TRBV19, the J gene TRBJ1-5; D might be TRBD1 (6 bases). This CDR3 is built from 16 residues. Germline V gene sequence: CDR1 LNHDA, CDR2 SQIVND (reference sequence). Trimming pared 7 bases from V and 3 bases from J, leaving 19 bases between. CDR3 in DNA: TGTGCCAGTACCCTGACAGGAACTGTATCCAATCAGCCCCAGCATTTT. Encoded protein: CASTLTGTVSNQPQHF. The variable domain in full, completed from reference TRBV19 and TRBJ1-5, reads DGGITQSPKYLFRKEGQNVTLSCEQNLNHDAMYWYRQDPGQGLRLIYYSQIVNDFQKGDIAEGYSVSREKKESFPLTVTSAQKNPTAFYLCASTLTGTVSNQPQHFGDGTRLSIL.

The gene calls are TRBV16 and TRBJ2-7; possible D gene TRBD1, 5 bases. The V end lost 2 bases, the J end lost 4 bases, and 12 bases lay between the germline ends. This CDR3 comprises 14 residues. Germline V gene data show CDR1 as KGHSY and CDR2 as FQNENV. This CDR3 reads CASSQRGFLYEQYF. CDR3 bases: TGTGCCAGCAGCCAAAGGGGTTTTCTGTACGAGCAGTACTTC.

This clone was detected only once. The chain combines TRBV2 with TRBJ2-1; 9 bases are a match to TRBD2. The ends lost 1 base at V and 6 bases at J; junction bases unmatched: 1. The length of the CDR3 is 14 residues. Per germline, CDR1 SNHLY and CDR2 FYNNEI. Here the CDR3 reads CASSEGGRANEQFF. CDR3 bases: TGTGCCAGCAGTGAAGGCGGGAGGGCCAATGAGCAGTTCTTC.

CDR3 DNA sequence: TGCGCCAGCAGCTTGGGGCCAGAGATCACAGATACGCAGTATTTT. It codes for CASSLGPEITDTQYF. The V gene is TRBV5-1, the J gene TRBJ2-3, with unresolved D. Germline loops: CDR1 SGHRS, CDR2 YFSETQ. The CDR3 has 15 amino acids. V was trimmed by 0 bases and J by 2 bases, leaving 10 bases between them.

The chain links TRBV2 to TRBJ2-1, with D tentatively TRBD1 (6 bases). The CDR3 covers 14 residues. Trimming shortened V by 5 bases and J by 7 bases, and 15 bases separated the two germline ends. Germline CDR1 and CDR2: SNHLY and FYNNEI. For the CDR3, the DNA is TGTGCCAGCAGTAACAGGGCGCAGGGGAATGAGCAGTTCTTC. This codes for CASSNRAQGNEQFF. The full variable domain, with the rest looked up from reference TRBV2 and TRBJ2-1, is EPEVTQTPSHQVTQMGQEVILRCVPISNHLYFYWYRQILGQKVEFLVSFYNNEISEKSEIFDDQFSVERPDGSNFTLKIRSTKLEDSAMYFCASSNRAQGNEQFFGPGTRLTVL.

About this clone: Germline and junction disagree at one end, which may indicate a read error. The chain uses TRBV20-1 and TRBJ2-7; TRBD1 agrees at 10 bases. Germline V gene lookup returns CDR1 DFQATT and CDR2 SNEGSKA (reference sequence). This CDR3 region has 11 residues. This chain's CDR3 is CSAAGQGLLDF. In DNA form, the CDR3 reads TGCAGTGCCGCGGGACAGGGGTTATTGGACTTC.

The chain has TRBV6-1 and TRBJ1-4; TRBD1 might be the D (5 bases). The CDR3 is 15 residues long. Trimming took off 2 bases at V and 0 bases at J, with 7 bases between the two ends. The germline V gene encodes CDR1 MNHNS and CDR2 SASEGT. The CDR3 region has the DNA TGTGCCAGCAGTGAAATGGGGGCAACTAATGAAAAACTGTTTTTT. It encodes CASSEMGATNEKLFF.

The rearrangement uses TRBV7-2 and TRBJ2-1, with 10 bases identical to TRBD2. The CDR3 is 14 amino acids. After removal of 3 bases from V and 7 bases from J, the junction contained 3 bases not matched to a gene. Per germline, CDR1 SGHTA and CDR2 FQGNSA. The CDR3 DNA reads TGTGCCAGCAGCTTTTCAGCGGGAGGGAATGAGCAGTTCTTC. It codes for CASSFSAGGNEQFF.